The clone carrying this TCR beta chain was recorded a few times. The CDR3 is 16 amino acids. V lost 3 bases and J lost 3; bases outside the gene matches: 4. From germline, CDR1 is MGHRA and CDR2 YSYEKL. The data are from a study of shared clonotypes between healthy human individuals. All donors qualified as healthy HIV-negative adults and had experienced no recent acute infections or vaccinations. Sequencing used immunoSEQ multiplex PCR; TCRdb keeps in-frame clones, though not all of them. Of about 1.1 million clones listed, 75% to 80% are singletons. The sequence was collected from a man younger than 35 in good health. Some clones in this sample may be carry-over from other donors' samples. This chain connects TRBV4-1 to TRBJ2-1, with 11 bases identical to TRBD2. The sample comprised memory CD4+ T cells from PBMCs. Subset denoted: CD45RA-negative fraction. The CDR3 coding sequence is TGCGCCAGCAGCCAGAAGACTAGCGGGAACTACAATGAGCAGTTCTTC. Its translation: CASSQKTSGNYNEQFF.